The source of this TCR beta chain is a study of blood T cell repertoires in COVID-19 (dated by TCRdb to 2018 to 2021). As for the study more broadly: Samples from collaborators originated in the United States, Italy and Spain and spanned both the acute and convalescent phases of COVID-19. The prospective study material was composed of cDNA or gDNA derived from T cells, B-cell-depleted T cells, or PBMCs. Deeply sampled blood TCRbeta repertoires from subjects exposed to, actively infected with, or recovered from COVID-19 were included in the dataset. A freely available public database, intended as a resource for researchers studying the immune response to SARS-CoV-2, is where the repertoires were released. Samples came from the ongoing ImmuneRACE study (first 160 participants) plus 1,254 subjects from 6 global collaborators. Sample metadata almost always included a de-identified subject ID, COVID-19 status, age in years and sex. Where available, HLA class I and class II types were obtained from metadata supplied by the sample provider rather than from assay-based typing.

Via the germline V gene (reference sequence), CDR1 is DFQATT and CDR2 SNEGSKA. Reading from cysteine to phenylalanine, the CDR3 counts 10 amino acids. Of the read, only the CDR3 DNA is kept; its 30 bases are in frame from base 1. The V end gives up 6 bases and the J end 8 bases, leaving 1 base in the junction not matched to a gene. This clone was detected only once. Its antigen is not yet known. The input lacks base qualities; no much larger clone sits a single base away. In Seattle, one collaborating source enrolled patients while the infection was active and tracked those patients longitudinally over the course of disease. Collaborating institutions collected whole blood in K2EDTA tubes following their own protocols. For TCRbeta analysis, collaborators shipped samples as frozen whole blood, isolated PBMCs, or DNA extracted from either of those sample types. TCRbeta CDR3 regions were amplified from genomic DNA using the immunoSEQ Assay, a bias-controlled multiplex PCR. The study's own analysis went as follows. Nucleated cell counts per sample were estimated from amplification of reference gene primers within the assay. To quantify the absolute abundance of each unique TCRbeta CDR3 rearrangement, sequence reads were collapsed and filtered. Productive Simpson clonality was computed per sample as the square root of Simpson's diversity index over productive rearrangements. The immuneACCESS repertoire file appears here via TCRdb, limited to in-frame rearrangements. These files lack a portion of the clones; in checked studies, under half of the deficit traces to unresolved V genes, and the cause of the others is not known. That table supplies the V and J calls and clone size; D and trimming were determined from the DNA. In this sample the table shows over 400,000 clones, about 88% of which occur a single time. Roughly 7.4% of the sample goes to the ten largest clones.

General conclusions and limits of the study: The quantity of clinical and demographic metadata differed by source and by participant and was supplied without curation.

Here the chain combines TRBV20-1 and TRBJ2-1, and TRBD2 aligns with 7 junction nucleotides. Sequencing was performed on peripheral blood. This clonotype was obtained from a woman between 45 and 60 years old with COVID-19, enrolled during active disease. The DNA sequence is TGCAGTGCGGGAGGGCATGAGCAGTTCTTC. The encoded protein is CSAGGHEQFF.